A selection of T cell receptor beta chains follows, all from one sample in a study of CD8+ T cells in alopecia areata. Method: immunoSEQ multiplex PCR; TCRdb's copy keeps in-frame clones and lacks some. This sample yields more than 90,000 clones, of which over 60% are seen a single time; around 2.7% belongs to the top ten. The sample consisted of CD4+ T cells sorted from blood. Receptor source: a human donor in good health. CDR3s include the opening cysteine and the closing phenylalanine or tryptophan. The order of the fields is clone size, J gene, D gene, V gene, CDR3 protein, CDR3 DNA. A D gene is named only where the DNA matches it firmly. Size is stated for part of the rows, as once, few or many counts, or as a class when the clone is expanded.

.,TRBJ1-2,TRBD1,TRBV25-1,CASSVRTGEGYTF,TGTGCCAGCAGCGTTAGGACAGGGGAAGGCTACACCTTC
.,TRBJ2-2,TRBD1,TRBV18,CASSPGQGFGELFF,TGTGCCAGCTCACCGGGACAGGGCTTCGGGGAGCTGTTTTTT
.,TRBJ2-1,.,TRBV29-1,CSVEEWQGRDNEQFF,TGCAGCGTTGAAGAATGGCAGGGTCGGGACAATGAGCAGTTCTTC
few,TRBJ1-1,.,TRBV4-1,CASKRGVAVTEAFF,TGCGCCAGCAAGAGAGGGGTCGCGGTCACTGAAGCTTTCTTT
few,TRBJ1-2,.,TRBV18,CASTPGVPKINYGYTF,TGTGCCAGCACCCCAGGAGTCCCGAAAATTAACTATGGCTACACCTTC
.,TRBJ1-1,.,TRBV29-1,CSVARGWTEAFF,TGCAGCGTTGCAAGAGGATGGACTGAAGCTTTCTTT
.,TRBJ2-1,.,TRBV7-9,CASSLKWGIDEQFF,TGTGCCAGCAGCTTAAAATGGGGGATCGATGAGCAGTTCTTC
.,TRBJ2-2,TRBD2,TRBV19,CASRLAGNTGELFF,TGTGCCAGTCGACTAGCGGGGAACACCGGGGAGCTGTTTTTT
.,TRBJ2-5,.,TRBV11-2,CASSPVAGSETQYF,TGTGCCAGCAGCCCCGTTGCGGGGAGCGAGACCCAGTACTTC
.,TRBJ2-5,TRBD2,TRBV30,CAYSGGTRETQYF,TGTGCCTATAGCGGGGGGACCCGTGAGACCCAGTACTTC
few,TRBJ1-5,.,TRBV30,CAWRPGPTWGQPQHF,TGTGCCTGGAGACCGGGACCCACCTGGGGTCAGCCCCAGCATTTT
.,TRBJ2-5,TRBD1,TRBV20-1,CSARQGETQYF,TGCAGTGCTCGACAGGGGGAGACCCAGTACTTC
.,TRBJ2-2,TRBD2,TRBV2,CASRGLAGPTGELFF,TGTGCCAGCAGGGGGCTAGCGGGACCCACCGGGGAGCTGTTTTTT
.,TRBJ2-7,TRBD1,TRBV7-2,CASSLVGQVSYEQYF,TGTGCCAGCAGCTTAGTGGGACAGGTTAGCTACGAGCAGTACTTC
.,TRBJ2-3,.,TRBV29-1,CSGMTTSGTQYF,TGCAGCGGAATGACAACGTCTGGTACGCAGTATTTT
few,TRBJ1-1,.,TRBV29-1,CSVDRGTEAFF,TGCAGCGTTGACAGGGGCACTGAAGCTTTCTTT
.,TRBJ2-5,TRBD2,TRBV7-3,CASSPGAGGLETQYF,TGTGCCAGCAGCCCCGGGGCGGGGGGGCTAGAGACCCAGTACTTC
few,TRBJ2-3,.,TRBV27,CASKTSTDTQYF,TGTGCCAGCAAGACCTCGACAGATACGCAGTATTTT
.,TRBJ2-7,TRBD1,TRBV30,CAWTSGQGAYEQYF,TGTGCCTGGACCTCGGGACAGGGTGCCTACGAGCAGTACTTC
once,TRBJ2-5,.,TRBV29-1,CSVEPSETQYF,TGCAGCGTTGAACCTTCTGAGACCCAGTACTTC
.,TRBJ1-2,TRBD1,TRBV2,CASSGQGANFYGYTF,TGTGCCAGCAGTGGACAGGGGGCCAATTTCTATGGCTACACCTTC
.,TRBJ1-4,.,TRBV4-1,CASASQGLAATNEKLFF,TGCGCCAGCGCGTCGCAGGGCCTCGCTGCAACTAATGAAAAACTGTTTTTT
.,TRBJ1-1,.,TRBV29-1,CSVAGTSGVMNTEAFF,TGCAGCGTGGCTGGGACATCAGGGGTCATGAACACTGAAGCTTTCTTT
once,TRBJ1-1,.,TRBV30,CAWRPGGEAEAFF,TGTGCCTGGAGGCCGGGGGGGGAGGCTGAAGCTTTCTTT
.,TRBJ1-1,.,TRBV4-1,CASSQIRRDTEAFF,TGCGCCAGCAGCCAAATAAGGAGGGACACTGAAGCTTTCTTT
.,TRBJ2-1,TRBD1,TRBV30,CAWGQGGTYNEQFF,TGTGCCTGGGGACAGGGGGGCACCTACAATGAGCAGTTCTTC
.,TRBJ2-2,.,TRBV29-1,CSVGNGDVGELFF,TGCAGCGTTGGGAATGGAGACGTCGGGGAGCTGTTTTTT
few,TRBJ2-1,.,TRBV28,CASSLGGAEGNEQFF,TGTGCCAGCAGTTTAGGGGGGGCCGAGGGCAATGAGCAGTTCTTC